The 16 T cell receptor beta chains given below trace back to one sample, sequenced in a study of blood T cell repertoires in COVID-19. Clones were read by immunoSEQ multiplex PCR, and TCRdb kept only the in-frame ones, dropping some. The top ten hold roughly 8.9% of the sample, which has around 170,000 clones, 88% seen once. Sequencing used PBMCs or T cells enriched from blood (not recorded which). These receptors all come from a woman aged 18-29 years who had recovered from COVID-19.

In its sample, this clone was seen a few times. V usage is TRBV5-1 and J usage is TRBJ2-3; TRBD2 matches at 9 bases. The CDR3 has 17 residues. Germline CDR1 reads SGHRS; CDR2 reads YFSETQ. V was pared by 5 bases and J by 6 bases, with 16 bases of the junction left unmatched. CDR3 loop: CASSYTSLRGGSDTQYF. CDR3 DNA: TGCGCCAGCAGTTATACCTCCTTGCGGGGGGGATCCGATACGCAGTATTTT.

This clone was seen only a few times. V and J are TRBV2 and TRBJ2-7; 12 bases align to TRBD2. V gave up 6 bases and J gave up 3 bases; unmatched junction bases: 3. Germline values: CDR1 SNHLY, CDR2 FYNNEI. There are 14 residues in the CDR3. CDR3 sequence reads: CASRQLAGGYEQYF. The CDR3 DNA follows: TGTGCCAGCAGGCAACTAGCGGGAGGCTACGAGCAGTACTTC.

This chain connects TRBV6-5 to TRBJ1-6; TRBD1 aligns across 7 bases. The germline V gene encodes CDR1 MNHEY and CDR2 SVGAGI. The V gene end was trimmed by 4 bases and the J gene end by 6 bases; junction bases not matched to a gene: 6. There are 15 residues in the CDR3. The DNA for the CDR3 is TGTGCCAGCAGTTTCACAGGGGTTGGTAATTCACCCCTCCACTTT. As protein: CASSFTGVGNSPLHF.

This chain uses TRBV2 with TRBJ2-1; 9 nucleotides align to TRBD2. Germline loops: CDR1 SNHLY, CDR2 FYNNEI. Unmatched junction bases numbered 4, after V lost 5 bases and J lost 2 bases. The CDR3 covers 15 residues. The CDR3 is CASSMRGGTYNEQFF. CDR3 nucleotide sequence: TGTGCCAGCAGTATGCGGGGGGGCACCTACAATGAGCAGTTCTTC.

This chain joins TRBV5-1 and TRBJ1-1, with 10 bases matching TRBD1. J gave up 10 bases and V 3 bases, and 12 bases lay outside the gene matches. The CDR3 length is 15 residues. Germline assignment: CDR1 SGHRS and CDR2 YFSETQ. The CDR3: CASSYGTGEGYGAFF. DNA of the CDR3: TGCGCCAGCAGCTATGGGACAGGGGAGGGGTACGGAGCTTTCTTT.

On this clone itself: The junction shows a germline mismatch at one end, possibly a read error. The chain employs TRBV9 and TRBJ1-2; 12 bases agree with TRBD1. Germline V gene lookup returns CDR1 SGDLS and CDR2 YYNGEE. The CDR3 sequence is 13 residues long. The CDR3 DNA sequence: TGTGCCAGCAGCGGAGCCGGGACAGGGGGCGCCGACTTC. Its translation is CASSGAGTGGADF.

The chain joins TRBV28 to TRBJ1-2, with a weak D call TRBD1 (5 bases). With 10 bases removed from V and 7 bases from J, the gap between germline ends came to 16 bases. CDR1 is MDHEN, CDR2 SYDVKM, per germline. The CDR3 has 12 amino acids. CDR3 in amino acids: CATYRAGRGYTF. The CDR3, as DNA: TGTGCCACCTATCGAGCAGGGCGTGGCTACACCTTC.

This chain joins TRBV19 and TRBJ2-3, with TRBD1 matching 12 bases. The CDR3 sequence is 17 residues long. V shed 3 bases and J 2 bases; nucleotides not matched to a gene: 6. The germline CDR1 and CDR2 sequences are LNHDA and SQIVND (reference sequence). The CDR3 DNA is TGTGCCAGTAGTATGCGGGGACAGGGGGCCCTCACAGATACGCAGTATTTT. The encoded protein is CASSMRGQGALTDTQYF.

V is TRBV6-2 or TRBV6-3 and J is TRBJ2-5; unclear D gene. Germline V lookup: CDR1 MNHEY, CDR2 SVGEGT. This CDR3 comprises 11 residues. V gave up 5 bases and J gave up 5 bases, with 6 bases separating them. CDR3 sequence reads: CASSPGETQYF. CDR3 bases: TGTGCCAGCAGTCCCGGGGAGACCCAGTACTTC.

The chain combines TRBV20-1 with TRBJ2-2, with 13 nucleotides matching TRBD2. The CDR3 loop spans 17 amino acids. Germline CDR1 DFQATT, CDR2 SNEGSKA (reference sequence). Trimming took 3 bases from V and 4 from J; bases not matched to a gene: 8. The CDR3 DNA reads TGCAGTGCTAGTGGACTAGCGGGAGATCTGGGCACCGGGGAGCTGTTTTTT. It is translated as CSASGLAGDLGTGELFF.

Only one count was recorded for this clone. This chain's CDR3 is CASSVGLAGELTSYNEQFF. The CDR3 DNA sequence: TGTGCCAGCAGCGTAGGGCTAGCGGGGGAGCTTACGAGTTACAATGAGCAGTTCTTC. The rearrangement joins TRBV9 to TRBJ2-1; TRBD2 aligns across 10 bases. CDR3 length equals 19 residues. CDR1 is SGDLS, CDR2 YYNGEE, per germline. J was trimmed by 4 bases and V by 0 bases; bases with no gene match: 13.

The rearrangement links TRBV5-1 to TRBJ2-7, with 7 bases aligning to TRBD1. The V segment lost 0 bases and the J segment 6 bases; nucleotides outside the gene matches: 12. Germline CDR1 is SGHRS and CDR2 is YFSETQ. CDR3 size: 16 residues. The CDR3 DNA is TGCGCCAGCAGCTTGGTTGGTACAGGGGTCAGTAGCGAGCAGTACTTC. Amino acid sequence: CASSLVGTGVSSEQYF. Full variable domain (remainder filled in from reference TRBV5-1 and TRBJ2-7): KAGVTQTPRYLIKTRGQQVTLSCSPISGHRSVSWYQQTPGQGLQFLFEYFSETQRNKGNFPGRFSGRQFSNSRSEMNVSTLELGDSALYLCASSLVGTGVSSEQYFGPGTRLTVT.

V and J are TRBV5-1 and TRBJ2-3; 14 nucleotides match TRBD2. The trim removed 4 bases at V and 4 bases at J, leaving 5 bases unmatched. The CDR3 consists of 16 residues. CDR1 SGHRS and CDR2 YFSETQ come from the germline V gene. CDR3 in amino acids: CASSKGLAGEADTQYF. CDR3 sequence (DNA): TGCGCCAGCAGCAAGGGACTAGCGGGGGAGGCAGATACGCAGTATTTT.

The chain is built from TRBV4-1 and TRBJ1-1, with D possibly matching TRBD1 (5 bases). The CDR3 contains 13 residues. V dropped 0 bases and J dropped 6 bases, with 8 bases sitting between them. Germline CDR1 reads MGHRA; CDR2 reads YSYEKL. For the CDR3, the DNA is TGCGCCAGCAGCCAAGACAGGACATCTGAAGCTTTCTTT. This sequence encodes CASSQDRTSEAFF.

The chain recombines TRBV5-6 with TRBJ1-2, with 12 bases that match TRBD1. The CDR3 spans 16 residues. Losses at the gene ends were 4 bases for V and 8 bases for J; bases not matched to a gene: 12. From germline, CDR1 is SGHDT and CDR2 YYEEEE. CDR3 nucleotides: TGTGCCAGCAGCGCCCCCGGGACAGGGGGCCCGTTAGGCTACACCTTC. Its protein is CASSAPGTGGPLGYTF. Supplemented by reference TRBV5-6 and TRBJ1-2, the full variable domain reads DAGVTQSPTHLIKTRGQQVTLRCSPKSGHDTVSWYQQALGQGPQFIFQYYEEEERQRGNFPDRFSGHQFPNYSSELNVNALLLGDSALYLCASSAPGTGGPLGYTFGSGTRLTVV.

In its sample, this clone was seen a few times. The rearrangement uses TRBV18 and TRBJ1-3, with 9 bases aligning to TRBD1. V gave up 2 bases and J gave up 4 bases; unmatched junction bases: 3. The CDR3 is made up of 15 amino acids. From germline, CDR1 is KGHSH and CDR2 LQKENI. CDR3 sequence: CASSPAGTGGNTIYF. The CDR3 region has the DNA TGTGCCAGCTCACCAGCCGGGACAGGGGGAAACACCATATATTTT.